Described below is a single T cell receptor (beta chain) sequence and its context. Using immunoSEQ multiplex PCR, the repertoire was profiled, and TCRdb retains in-frame clones only, with some absent. The sample yields some 350,000 clones, about nine tenths seen once. This entry is derived from a study of blood T cell repertoires in COVID-19. The overall study: Researchers got acute and convalescent COVID-19 samples from the United States, Italy and Spain. In each case, the material was cDNA or gDNA derived from T cells, B-cell-depleted T cells, or PBMCs.

Germline-derived CDR1 and CDR2 are LGHDT and YNNKEL (reference sequence). The CDR3 runs to 16 residues. V was trimmed by 0 bases and J by 5 bases, leaving 16 bases between them. The receptor's source is a woman aged 70 to 79 with COVID-19, enrolled during active disease. The sample comprised peripheral blood. The chain uses TRBV3-1 (or the pseudogene TRBV3-2) and TRBJ2-5, with a tentative D call TRBD2 (7 bases). CDR3 sequence: CASSQDGWGGLETQYF. The DNA for the CDR3 is TGTGCCAGCAGCCAAGATGGATGGGGGGGCCTTGAGACCCAGTACTTC.